This is a list of T cell receptor beta chains from one sample in a study of blood T cell repertoires in COVID-19. Repertoires were generated with immunoSEQ multiplex PCR, while TCRdb's copy carries only in-frame clones and drops some. This table holds about 180,000 clones, approximately 83% found once. Sequenced: peripheral blood. All receptors come from a woman between 55 and 75 years old with acute or convalescent COVID-19. CDR3s include the opening cysteine and the closing phenylalanine or tryptophan. The D gene is left open where the match is weak. Some rows mark clone size as missing; the rest say once, few, many or name a class of expanded clone.

size: NA
J: TRBJ2-7
V: TRBV7-9
D: TRBD1
CDR3: CASSLRTGTPHEQYF
DNA: TGTGCCAGCAGCTTAAGGACAGGGACTCCCCACGAGCAGTACTTC

size: NA
J: TRBJ1-5
V: TRBV7-2
D: TRBD1
CDR3: CASSLVADRGEPQHF
DNA: TGTGCCAGCAGCTTAGTAGCGGACAGGGGGGAGCCCCAGCATTTT

size: NA
J: TRBJ2-7
V: TRBV7-2
D: TRBD1
CDR3: CASSVRPGQGAYEQYF
DNA: TGTGCCAGCAGTGTTCGTCCGGGACAGGGGGCCTACGAGCAGTACTTC

size: once
J: TRBJ1-6
V: TRBV19
D: NA
CDR3: CASSWQGLDSPLHF
DNA: TGTGCCAGTAGTTGGCAGGGCCTGGATTCACCCCTCCACTTT

size: NA
J: TRBJ2-1
V: TRBV30
D: NA
CDR3: CAWTSSAYNEQFF
DNA: TGTGCCTGGACCTCTAGCGCCTACAATGAGCAGTTCTTC

size: NA
J: TRBJ1-4
V: TRBV18
D: TRBD1
CDR3: CASSPTGGEKLFF
DNA: TGTGCCAGCTCCCCGACAGGGGGTGAAAAACTGTTTTTT

size: NA
J: TRBJ1-1
V: TRBV3-1/TRBV3-2
D: NA
CDR3: CASSQWGGAFF
DNA: TGTGCCAGCAGCCAATGGGGGGGGGCTTTCTTT

size: NA
J: TRBJ1-1
V: TRBV6-5
D: NA
CDR3: CASSYSGGNLEAFF
DNA: TGTGCCAGCAGTTACTCGGGAGGAAATTTAGAAGCTTTCTTT

size: NA
J: TRBJ1-3
V: TRBV6-2/TRBV6-3
D: NA
CDR3: CASSYSTPTGNTIYF
DNA: TGTGCCAGCAGTTACTCGACACCAACGGGAAACACCATATATTTT

size: NA
J: TRBJ2-4
V: TRBV9
D: TRBD1
CDR3: CASSVVGTGNIQYF
DNA: TGTGCCAGCAGCGTAGTTGGGACAGGGAACATTCAGTACTTC

size: many
J: TRBJ2-3
V: TRBV20-1
D: NA
CDR3: CSAREGGPLDF
DNA: TGCAGTGCTAGAGAGGGGGGGCCCTTGGATTTT

size: once
J: TRBJ1-4
V: TRBV7-9
D: TRBD1
CDR3: CASSFGDRAHNEKLFF
DNA: TGTGCCAGCAGCTTCGGGGACAGGGCCCATAATGAAAAACTGTTTTTT

size: NA
J: TRBJ1-1
V: TRBV5-6
D: NA
CDR3: CASRFFTVNTEAFF
DNA: TGTGCCAGCAGGTTCTTTACGGTAAACACTGAAGCTTTCTTT

size: NA
J: TRBJ1-2
V: TRBV19
D: TRBD1
CDR3: CASIKGGADYGYTF
DNA: TGTGCCAGCATAAAAGGGGGCGCCGACTATGGCTACACCTTC

size: NA
J: TRBJ1-2
V: TRBV28
D: NA
CDR3: CASSADARDYHGYTF
DNA: TGTGCCAGCAGTGCCGACGCACGGGATTACCATGGCTACACCTTC

size: NA
J: TRBJ1-2
V: TRBV11-2
D: NA
CDR3: CASSPGTQVGYTF
DNA: TGTGCCAGCAGCCCAGGGACTCAGGTTGGCTACACCTTC

size: NA
J: TRBJ1-6
V: TRBV5-4
D: NA
CDR3: CASSLFTVLSYNSPLHF
DNA: TGTGCCAGCAGCTTGTTTACTGTTCTCTCCTATAATTCACCCCTCCACTTT

size: NA
J: TRBJ1-2
V: TRBV28
D: NA
CDR3: CASSLVIGGNYGYTF
DNA: TGTGCCAGCAGTTTGGTGATCGGGGGGAACTATGGCTACACCTTC

size: NA
J: TRBJ1-2
V: TRBV18
D: TRBD1
CDR3: CASSPGRGQFGYTF
DNA: TGTGCCAGCTCACCCGGCCGGGGACAGTTCGGCTACACCTTC

size: NA
J: TRBJ2-2
V: TRBV11-2
D: TRBD2
CDR3: CASSSSGGVNTGELFF
DNA: TGTGCCAGCAGCTCTAGCGGGGGGGTGAACACCGGGGAGCTGTTTTTT

size: NA
J: TRBJ1-4
V: TRBV18
D: TRBD1
CDR3: CASSPYVTGNEKLFF
DNA: TGTGCCAGCTCACCGTACGTGACAGGGAATGAAAAACTGTTTTTT

size: NA
J: TRBJ2-4
V: TRBV7-2
D: NA
CDR3: CASSPRDLFSKNIQYF
DNA: TGTGCCAGCAGTCCCAGGGATTTGTTTTCCAAAAACATTCAGTACTTC

size: NA
J: TRBJ2-3
V: TRBV2
D: TRBD1
CDR3: CASSPTRTGSTDTQYF
DNA: TGTGCCAGCAGCCCAACCCGGACAGGGAGCACAGATACGCAGTATTTT

size: NA
J: TRBJ2-2
V: TRBV4-3
D: TRBD2
CDR3: CASSQGSGGRGGELFF
DNA: TGCGCCAGCAGCCAAGGGAGCGGGGGGCGCGGCGGGGAGCTGTTTTTT

size: NA
J: TRBJ2-5
V: TRBV4-2
D: TRBD2
CDR3: CASRDVAGGAETQYF
DNA: TGTGCCAGCAGAGACGTAGCGGGGGGGGCTGAGACCCAGTACTTC

size: few
J: TRBJ1-4
V: TRBV28
D: TRBD1
CDR3: CASSLIQGSGEKLFF
DNA: TGTGCCAGCAGTTTAATACAGGGGTCGGGTGAAAAACTGTTTTTT

size: NA
J: TRBJ2-3
V: TRBV2
D: TRBD2
CDR3: CASSPGTSGEKDTQYF
DNA: TGTGCCAGCAGTCCCGGGACTAGCGGGGAGAAAGATACGCAGTATTTT

size: NA
J: TRBJ2-7
V: TRBV7-9
D: TRBD1
CDR3: CASSFPGTGVYEQYF
DNA: TGTGCCAGCAGTTTCCCCGGGACAGGGGTCTACGAGCAGTACTTC

size: NA
J: TRBJ1-1
V: TRBV6-6
D: NA
CDR3: CASSQGGTEAFF
DNA: TGTGCCAGCAGTCAAGGGGGCACTGAAGCTTTCTTT